The T cell receptor (beta chain) under discussion was sequenced for a study of blood T cell repertoires in COVID-19. Per the study methods: The assay estimated nucleated cells by amplifying reference gene primers. Libraries were prepared by immunoSEQ multiplex PCR; TCRdb keeps only in-frame clonotypes and omits some of them. V and J calls and clone size are given by that table; D and trimming were obtained from the DNA. The sample lists approximately 260,000 clones, 80% to 90% occurring once. This CDR3 has 17 amino acids. With 5 bases removed from V and 0 bases from J, the gap between germline ends came to 14 bases. Germline values: CDR1 MNHNY, CDR2 SVGAGI (reference sequence).

This TCR was sampled from a man aged 25-45 years with acute COVID-19. Sequencing was carried out using PBMCs or T cells enriched from blood (not recorded which). This rearrangement joins TRBV6-6 to TRBJ1-6; weak D call: TRBD1 (6 bases). The CDR3 bases are TGTGCCAGCAGTCAACAGGGCCGGGGCTCCTATAATTCACCCCTCCACTTT. Encoded protein: CASSQQGRGSYNSPLHF.